One sample yielded the 32 T cell receptor beta chains listed below, sequenced in a study of blood T cell repertoires in COVID-19 (dated by TCRdb to about 2020). Library creation used the immunoSEQ multiplex PCR assay. In TCRdb, the immuneACCESS table is reduced to in-frame sequences with V and J assigned. These tables do not hold every clone; where another copy was compared, an unresolved V gene accounts for under half, and the others remain unexplained. In this sample the table shows 150,000 or so clones, roughly nine tenths of which occur a single time. About an eighth of the sample is taken by the ten largest. The sample consisted of peripheral blood. The receptors here all came from a woman in her 70s with COVID-19, enrolled during active disease.

This chain joins TRBV5-1 and TRBJ2-2; the D gene is possibly TRBD1 (5 bases). V gave up 4 bases and J gave up 4 bases, with 11 bases separating them. The CDR3 has 14 amino acids. From germline, CDR1 is SGHRS and CDR2 YFSETQ. The CDR3 DNA is TGCGCCAGCAGCCCCGGACATCGCACCGGGGAGCTGTTTTTT. The encoded protein is CASSPGHRTGELFF. The variable domain in full, completed from reference TRBV5-1 and TRBJ2-2, reads KAGVTQTPRYLIKTRGQQVTLSCSPISGHRSVSWYQQTPGQGLQFLFEYFSETQRNKGNFPGRFSGRQFSNSRSEMNVSTLELGDSALYLCASSPGHRTGELFFGEGSRLTVL.

This chain uses TRBV28 with TRBJ1-5, with 7 bases aligning to TRBD1. Trimming cost V 7 bases and J 5 bases; bases outside gene matches: 11. Germline CDR1 and CDR2: MDHEN and SYDVKM. This CDR3 contains 15 residues. The CDR3 is CASIPGGGTYQPQHF. The CDR3 nucleotides read TGTGCCAGCATCCCAGGGGGTGGGACGTATCAGCCCCAGCATTTT.

The chain employs TRBV5-8 and TRBJ1-5, with 7 positions matching TRBD1. Per the germline V gene, CDR1 is SGHTS and CDR2 is YDEGEE. The CDR3 extends over 16 amino acids. The J segment lost 10 bases and the V segment lost 2 bases, leaving 15 bases of the junction unmatched. CDR3: CASSFVGTVGRTPQHF. In DNA form, the CDR3 reads TGTGCCAGCAGCTTTGTAGGGACAGTAGGCCGAACACCCCAGCATTTT.

As to this clone: This CDR3 is also generated by other DNA sequences in the sample. V and J are TRBV24-1 and TRBJ2-5; 7 bases match TRBD2. V lost 0 bases to trimming and J lost 4 bases; unmatched junction nucleotides: 7. The germline V gene encodes CDR1 KGHDR and CDR2 SFDVKD. There are 16 residues in the CDR3. The CDR3 DNA is TGTGCCACCAGTGATTTGGGGAGGGGAGGGCTAGAGACCCAGTACTTC. This codes for CATSDLGRGGLETQYF.

This clone was found once. The rearrangement joins TRBV15 to TRBJ2-5; the D gene is possibly TRBD2 (5 bases). V gave up 0 bases and J gave up 9 bases, with 14 bases separating them. CDR1 and CDR2 (germline): LNHNV, YYDKDF (reference sequence). The CDR3 extends over 14 amino acids. CDR3 in DNA: TGTGCCACCAGCAGAGATGTGGACTCCCGGTCCCAGTACTTC. As protein: CATSRDVDSRSQYF. Together with reference TRBV15 and TRBJ2-5, the CDR3 gives the full variable domain: DAMVIQNPRYQVTQFGKPVTLSCSQTLNHNVMYWYQQKSSQAPKLLFHYYDKDFNNEADTPDNFQSRRPNTSFCFLDIRSPGLGDTAMYLCATSRDVDSRSQYFGPGTRLLVL.

J is TRBJ1-6 and V is TRBV6-5, with 8 bases lining up with TRBD1. V gave up 4 bases and J gave up 7 bases; unmatched junction bases: 6. In germline, CDR1 is MNHEY, CDR2 SVGAGI. The CDR3 sequence is 15 residues long. The CDR3 region has the DNA TGTGCCAGCAGTTCAAGTCAGGGGGCAAATTCACCCCTCCACTTT. The encoded protein is CASSSSQGANSPLHF.

The chain has TRBV2 and TRBJ1-6, with 9 bases that match TRBD1. V trimming: 3 bases; J trimming: 10 bases; junction bases outside the gene matches: 7. The length of the CDR3 is 15 residues. Germline CDR1 reads SNHLY; CDR2 reads FYNNEI. Here the CDR3 reads CASSENRDRDSPLHF. The CDR3 DNA is TGTGCCAGCAGTGAGAACCGGGACAGGGACTCACCCCTCCACTTT.

J is TRBJ1-2 and V is TRBV30, with TRBD1 matching over 7 bases. Germline V gene data show CDR1 as GTSNPN and CDR2 as SVGIG (reference sequence). CDR3 length: 13 amino acids. V shed 3 bases, J shed 2 bases, and the junction held 3 bases outside the gene matches. The CDR3 is CAWRPDRNYGYTF. The CDR3 DNA reads as TGTGCCTGGAGACCGGACAGGAACTATGGCTACACCTTC.

The chain combines TRBV24-1 with TRBJ2-5, with TRBD1 matching over 7 bases. The CDR3 sequence is 15 residues long. V was pared by 2 bases and J by 2 bases, with 4 bases of the junction left unmatched. In germline, CDR1 is KGHDR, CDR2 SFDVKD. The CDR3 sequence is CATSDWDSHQETQYF. For the CDR3, the DNA is TGTGCCACCAGTGATTGGGACAGTCATCAAGAGACCCAGTACTTC.

The CDR3 coding sequence is TGTGCCAGCAGGGACTACTCTCGTGGCACGCAGTATTTT. Protein: CASRDYSRGTQYF. The chain joins TRBV6-5 to TRBJ2-3, with TRBD2 as a possible D gene (6 bases). CDR1 MNHEY and CDR2 SVGAGI come from the germline V gene. V lost 6 bases, J lost 9 bases, and 16 bases lay in between. The CDR3 has 13 residues.

V usage is TRBV9 and J usage is TRBJ2-5, with TRBD2 identical over 7 bases. CDR1 and CDR2 from the germline V gene are SGDLS and YYNGEE. V lost 5 bases, J lost 0 bases, and 1 base stayed unmatched. CDR3 size: 13 residues. CDR3 in DNA: TGTGCCAGCAGTCGGGGGGACCAAGAGACCCAGTACTTC. It codes for CASSRGDQETQYF.

The genes are TRBV19 and TRBJ2-4; the match to TRBD1 covers 9 bases. The CDR3 contains 15 residues. The V and J ends lost 3 bases and 5 bases, in that order; junction bases with no gene match: 5. In germline, CDR1 is LNHDA, CDR2 SQIVND (reference sequence). The CDR3 DNA is TGTGCCAGTAGTATTGGTCGGACAGGGGAAAACATTCAGTACTTC. Protein: CASSIGRTGENIQYF.

The V and J genes are TRBV3-1 (or the pseudogene TRBV3-2) and TRBJ1-6; D is possibly TRBD1 (5 bases). Germline V CDR1 and CDR2: LGHDT, YNNKEL (reference sequence). The CDR3 spans 16 residues. The ends were cut back, 4 bases at V and 10 bases at J, with 20 bases in the middle. The DNA for the CDR3 is TGTGCCAGCAGCCCGTTGGGGCCCGTGGTAGGCTCACCCCTCCACTTT. Translated: CASSPLGPVVGSPLHF.

V gene TRBV30 combines with J gene TRBJ1-2; tentative D call: TRBD1 (6 bases). V shed 6 bases and J shed 4 bases, with 18 bases lying between them. This CDR3 is 14 amino acids long. Looked up from germline, CDR1 is GTSNPN and CDR2 is SVGIG (reference sequence). CDR3 DNA: TGTGCCTGCCCCTTAGCCGGGACATCCTATGGCTACACCTTC. Translated, it gives CACPLAGTSYGYTF. The full variable domain, with the rest looked up from reference TRBV30 and TRBJ1-2, is SQTIHQWPATLVQPVGSPLSLECTVEGTSNPNLYWYRQAAGRGLQLLFYSVGIGQISSEVPQNLSASRPQDRQFILSSKKLLLSDSGFYLCACPLAGTSYGYTFGSGTRLTVV.

CDR3 protein: CASSLATGGNTGELFF. The CDR3 coding sequence is TGCGCCAGCAGCTTGGCCACAGGGGGCAACACCGGGGAGCTGTTTTTT. J is TRBJ2-2 and V is TRBV5-1; 9 bases map to TRBD1. The V gene end was trimmed by 0 bases and the J gene end by 2 bases; junction bases not matched to a gene: 2. Germline assignment: CDR1 SGHRS and CDR2 YFSETQ. The CDR3 covers 16 residues.

The rearrangement uses TRBV7-3 and TRBJ1-1, with 7 nucleotides matching TRBD1. The V and J ends lost 2 bases and 0 bases, in that order; junction bases with no gene match: 6. This CDR3 comprises 16 residues. Germline loops: CDR1 SGHTA, CDR2 FQGTGA. The CDR3 DNA reads TGTGCCAGCAGCTTAGTGGGACAGAGCATGAACACTGAAGCTTTCTTT. Translated, it gives CASSLVGQSMNTEAFF. The whole variable domain, remainder taken from reference TRBV7-3 and TRBJ1-1, is GAGVSQTPSNKVTEKGKYVELRCDPISGHTALYWYRQSLGQGPEFLIYFQGTGAADDSGLPNDRFFAVRPEGSVSTLKIQRTERGDSAVYLCASSLVGQSMNTEAFFGQGTRLTVV.

The rearrangement joins TRBV7-8 to TRBJ1-5; a possible D gene is TRBD1 (5 bases). Germline V CDR1 and CDR2: SGHVS, FQNEAQ. This CDR3 contains 14 residues. Trimming pared 5 bases from V and 2 bases from J, leaving 10 bases between. In DNA form, the CDR3 reads TGTGCCAGCAGCCCCCGCAGGGGCAATCAGCCCCAGCATTTT. This sequence encodes CASSPRRGNQPQHF.

The rearrangement uses TRBV18 and TRBJ2-7; D unclear. This CDR3 has 13 amino acids. Trimming took off 0 bases at V and 4 bases at J, with 7 bases between the two ends. Germline V gene sequence: CDR1 KGHSH, CDR2 LQKENI. The CDR3 loop reads CASSPPGLYEQYF. CDR3 bases: TGTGCCAGCTCACCACCGGGCCTTTACGAGCAGTACTTC.

This chain uses TRBV10-2 with TRBJ1-2; tentatively, D is TRBD1 (6 bases). The CDR3 has 18 amino acids. Germline V gene data show CDR1 as WSHSY and CDR2 as SAAADI. V dropped 6 bases and J dropped 1 base, with 24 bases sitting between them. CDR3 sequence reads: CASRGPGGASGGNYGYTF. The CDR3 nucleotides read TGCGCCAGCAGGGGACCCGGGGGGGCCTCAGGAGGTAACTATGGCTACACCTTC.

The sample holds a few counts of this clone. The chain employs TRBV30 and TRBJ1-6, with 9 bases that match TRBD1. The CDR3 sequence is 15 residues long. V lost 2 bases and J lost 9; bases outside the gene matches: 8. Germline assignment: CDR1 GTSNPN and CDR2 SVGIG (reference sequence). In DNA form, the CDR3 reads TGTGCCTGGAGTCCCCCGGACAGGGGTAGTTCACCCCTCCACTTT. It translates to CAWSPPDRGSSPLHF.

The chain combines TRBV29-1 with TRBJ2-1; 8 bases fit TRBD2. V lost 7 bases, J lost 1 base, and 12 bases stayed unmatched. The CDR3 loop spans 16 amino acids. Per the germline V gene, CDR1 is SQVTM and CDR2 is ANQGSEA. The CDR3, as DNA: TGCAGCGGGCGGGGGGCCACCGGATTTTCCTACAATGAGCAGTTCTTC. Its protein product is CSGRGATGFSYNEQFF.

The CDR3 region is CASSYSRGYSYEQYF. In nucleotides, the CDR3 is TGTGCCAGCAGTTACTCCCGCGGGTACTCCTACGAGCAGTACTTC. The rearrangement uses TRBV6-6 and TRBJ2-7; weak D call: TRBD2 (5 bases). The CDR3 runs to 15 residues. Trimming stripped 0 bases from V and 0 bases from J, with 9 bases between. CDR1 is MNHNY and CDR2 is SVGAGI in the germline V gene (reference sequence).

The genes are TRBV4-1 and TRBJ2-5, with 10 bases fitting TRBD2. CDR3 length equals 16 residues. V trimming: 1 base; J trimming: 2 bases; junction bases outside the gene matches: 4. The germline V gene encodes CDR1 MGHRA and CDR2 YSYEKL. In DNA form, the CDR3 reads TGCGCCAGCAGCCAAGCTGCTAGCGGGGGACAAGAGACCCAGTACTTC. As protein: CASSQAASGGQETQYF.

The chain recombines TRBV5-4 with TRBJ2-5; 7 nucleotides line up with TRBD1. The CDR3 covers 14 residues. The germline V gene encodes CDR1 SGHNT and CDR2 YYREEE (reference sequence). V lost 1 base to trimming and J lost 4 bases; unmatched junction nucleotides: 4. The CDR3 nucleotides read TGTGCCAGCAGCTTGCCGGGACAGCCAGAGACCCAGTACTTC. This codes for CASSLPGQPETQYF.

This chain joins TRBV28 and TRBJ1-6, with D perhaps matching TRBD1 (6 bases). The CDR3 loop spans 16 amino acids. The germline gives CDR1 MDHEN, CDR2 SYDVKM. Trimming took off 4 bases at V and 4 bases at J, with 14 bases between the two ends. The CDR3 DNA reads TGTGCCAGCAGTTCCCCCACAGGGTTTTATAATTCACCCCTCCACTTT. Amino acids: CASSSPTGFYNSPLHF.

This clone has a handful of counts. The chain links TRBV4-1 to TRBJ1-5; possibly TRBD1 for D (5 bases). The ends were cut back, 3 bases at V and 1 base at J, with 10 bases in the middle. CDR3 length: 15 residues. Germline V lookup: CDR1 MGHRA, CDR2 YSYEKL. The CDR3: CASSQAGESNQPQHF. Written as DNA, the CDR3 is TGCGCCAGCAGCCAGGCGGGGGAAAGCAATCAGCCCCAGCATTTT.

This rearrangement joins TRBV20-1 to TRBJ1-1; D perhaps matches TRBD1 (5 bases). The CDR3 consists of 11 residues. V was pared by 5 bases and J by 11 bases, with 15 bases between. The V gene's germline CDR1 is DFQATT and CDR2 SNEGSKA (reference sequence). The CDR3 region is CSAYTGGSAFF. In nucleotides, the CDR3 is TGCAGTGCTTATACCGGGGGGTCGGCTTTCTTT.

The rearrangement links TRBV2 to TRBJ2-2; 8 nucleotides match TRBD1. Per the germline V gene, CDR1 is SNHLY and CDR2 is FYNNEI. This CDR3 has 16 amino acids. With 4 bases clipped from V and 0 bases from J, the junction kept 4 bases outside the gene matches. CDR3 sequence: CASSVRQGPNTGELFF. CDR3 bases: TGTGCCAGCAGTGTCCGACAGGGGCCGAACACCGGGGAGCTGTTTTTT.

V usage is TRBV9 and J usage is TRBJ2-5, with D possibly matching TRBD2 (5 bases). The germline V gene encodes CDR1 SGDLS and CDR2 YYNGEE. Trimming cost V 4 bases and J 2 bases, with 12 bases left between them. The CDR3 covers 14 residues. CDR3 in DNA: TGTGCCAGCAGCCCTTGGACGGGGCAAGAGACCCAGTACTTC. Translated: CASSPWTGQETQYF. Full variable domain (rest looked up from reference TRBV9 and TRBJ2-5): DSGVTQTPKHLITATGQRVTLRCSPRSGDLSVYWYQQSLDQGLQFLIQYYNGEERAKGNILERFSAQQFPDLHSELNLSSLELGDSALYFCASSPWTGQETQYFGPGTRLLVL.

The rearrangement links TRBV29-1 to TRBJ1-5; TRBD1 agrees at 8 bases. Germline CDR1 reads SQVTM; CDR2 reads ANQGSEA. J lost 7 bases, V lost 6 bases, and 8 bases had no gene match. The CDR3 covers 13 residues. CDR3 in DNA: TGCAGCGTAGAGACAGGGGTGGGGCAGCCCCAGCATTTT. It specifies CSVETGVGQPQHF.

The chain links TRBV5-1 to TRBJ2-3; 16 bases are shared with TRBD2. J was trimmed by 4 bases and V by 5 bases; bases with no gene match: 4. Germline V lookup: CDR1 SGHRS, CDR2 YFSETQ. The CDR3 is 16 amino acids. The CDR3: CASRSGTSGGADTQYF. The CDR3 DNA is TGCGCCAGCAGATCCGGGACTAGCGGGGGGGCAGATACGCAGTATTTT. Full variable domain (remainder filled in from reference TRBV5-1 and TRBJ2-3): KAGVTQTPRYLIKTRGQQVTLSCSPISGHRSVSWYQQTPGQGLQFLFEYFSETQRNKGNFPGRFSGRQFSNSRSEMNVSTLELGDSALYLCASRSGTSGGADTQYFGPGTRLTVL.

J is TRBJ2-7 and V is TRBV24-1; D is uncertain. Trimming cost V 5 bases and J 3 bases, with 7 bases left between them. This CDR3 spans 12 amino acids. CDR1 is KGHDR, CDR2 SFDVKD, per germline. The CDR3 region is CATSVVGYEQYF. DNA for the CDR3: TGTGCCACCAGTGTAGTCGGCTACGAGCAGTACTTC.